This TCR beta chain is from a study of shared clonotypes between healthy human individuals. The overall study: Each donor contributed plates that comprised three CD4 naive, three CD4 memory, two CD8 naive and one CD8 memory.

Trimming took 3 bases from V and 8 from J, leaving 17 bases between them. The germline gives CDR1 SGHTA, CDR2 FQGNSA. There are 15 residues in the CDR3. Libraries were prepared by immunoSEQ multiplex PCR; TCRdb keeps only in-frame clonotypes and omits some of them. The sample holds 2 million to 2.5 million clones, under 95% seen once. The source of this sequence is a man in his late teens or twenties in good health. Some clones in this sample may be carry-over from other donors' samples. The V and J genes are TRBV7-2 and TRBJ1-3; weak D call: TRBD1 (6 bases). Input material: naive CD4+ T cells from PBMCs. The subset was: CD45RA+ positively selected. The CDR3 DNA reads as TGTGCCAGCAGCTTCCATGGACAGCCAAGCGACACCATATATTTT. Amino acid sequence: CASSFHGQPSDTIYF.